This T cell receptor (beta chain) derives from a study of T cells in Graves' hyperthyroidism and ophthalmopathy. Across the study: Peripheral blood sampling occurred at initial diagnosis, before any treatment.

Overall study results and limits: Most thyroid clonotypes expanded above 0.001 were also detected in blood.

Stable disease denoted Graves' hyperthyroidism without ophthalmopathy progression within 18 months. It was RNA transcripts that yielded the amplified TCR beta CDR3 regions. Researchers ran a first-round RT-PCR on the TCR CDR3 using the HTBI primer set. Via MiXCR, TCRdb re-called the multiplex PCR reads, giving one row per CDR3 protein. The sample consists of 300,000 to 450,000 distinct CDR3 sequences, 20% to 30% of them appearing once. In its sample, this clonotype was seen many times. Its specificity is not known. The CDR3 loop spans 12 amino acids. V was clipped by 4 bases and J by 4 bases, with 7 bases between them.

The gene calls are TRBV12-3 or TRBV12-4 and TRBJ2-5, with D unclear. The material sequenced was blood. The sequence was collected from a man aged 50 or older with Graves' hyperthyroidism. The CDR3 sequence is CASSSVGETQYF. The CDR3 DNA follows: TGTGCCAGCAGTTCAGTCGGAGAGACCCAGTACTTC.